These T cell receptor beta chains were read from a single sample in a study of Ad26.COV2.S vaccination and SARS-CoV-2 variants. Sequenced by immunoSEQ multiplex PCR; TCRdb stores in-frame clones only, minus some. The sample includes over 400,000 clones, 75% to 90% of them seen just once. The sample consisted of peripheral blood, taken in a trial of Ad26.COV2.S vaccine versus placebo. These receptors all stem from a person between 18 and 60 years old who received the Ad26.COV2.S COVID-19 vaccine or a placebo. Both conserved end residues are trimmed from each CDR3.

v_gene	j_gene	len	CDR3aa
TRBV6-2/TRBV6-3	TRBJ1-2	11	ASSYLDRVGYT
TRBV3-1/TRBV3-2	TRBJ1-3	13	ASSQGAAAGNTIY
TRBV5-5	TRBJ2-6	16	ASSFPGTGLSGANVLT
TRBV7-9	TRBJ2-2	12	ASSDPRGPGELF
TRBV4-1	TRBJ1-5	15	ASSQESGTELYQPQH
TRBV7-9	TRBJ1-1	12	ASSRRIMNTEAF
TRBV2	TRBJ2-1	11	ASKTDRGGLEF
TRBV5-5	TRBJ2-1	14	ASSLTGTSIYNEQF
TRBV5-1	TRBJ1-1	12	ASSLAVLNTEAF
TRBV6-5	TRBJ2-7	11	ASTRDRGYEQY
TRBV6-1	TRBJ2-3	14	ASSELISRGTDTQY
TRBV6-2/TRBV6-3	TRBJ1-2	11	ASSPRDRLGYT
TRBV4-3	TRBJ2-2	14	ASSQEGFRLTGELF
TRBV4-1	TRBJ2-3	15	ASSQGWTPTSTDTQY
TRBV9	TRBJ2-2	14	ASSQGTSGGTGELF
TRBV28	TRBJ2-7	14	ASRTQGGQGPYEQY
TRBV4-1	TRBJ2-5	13	ASRPQVRGQETQY
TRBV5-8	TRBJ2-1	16	ASSWGVVVASGRIEQF
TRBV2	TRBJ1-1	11	ASRREGNTEAF
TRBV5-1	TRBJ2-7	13	ASSLAGTTSYEQY
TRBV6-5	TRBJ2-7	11	ASSRTGAYEQY
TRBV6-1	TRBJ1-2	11	ASSEAGTLRRD
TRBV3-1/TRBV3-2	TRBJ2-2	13	ASGDTGGATGELF
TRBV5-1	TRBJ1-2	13	ASSLPGTGAYGYT
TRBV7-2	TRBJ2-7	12	ASRRTHLSYEQY
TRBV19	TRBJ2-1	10	ASRGSYNEQF
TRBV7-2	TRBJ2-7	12	ASSAQNGPYEQY
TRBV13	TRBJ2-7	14	ASSQGGTGGFHEQY
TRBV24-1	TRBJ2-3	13	ATGIRTGGTDTQY
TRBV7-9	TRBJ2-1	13	ASRLAGGSYNEQF
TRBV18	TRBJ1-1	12	ASSPAGSLTEAF
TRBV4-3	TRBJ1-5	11	ASSQDLKQPQH
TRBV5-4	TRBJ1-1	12	ASSSQGLNTEAF
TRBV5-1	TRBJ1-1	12	ASSFLQAGTEAF
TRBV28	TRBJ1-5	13	ASSLFLLLGQPQH
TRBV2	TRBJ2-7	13	ASSPRDRRLYEQY
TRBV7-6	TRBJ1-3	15	ASRSWSGASSGNTIY
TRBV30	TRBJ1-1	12	AGGYRHGVAEAF
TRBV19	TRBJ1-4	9	ATRTGEKLF
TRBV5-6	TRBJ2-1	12	ASSFRGTNNEQF
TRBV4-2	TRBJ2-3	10	ASSQDHPAQY
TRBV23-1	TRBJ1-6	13	ASSQPGRCPTPLH
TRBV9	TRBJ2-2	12	ASSVGGAAGELF
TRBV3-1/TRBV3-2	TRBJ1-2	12	ASRFTWDRDGYT
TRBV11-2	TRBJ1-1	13	ASSLGGTVGRRAF
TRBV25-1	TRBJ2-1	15	ASSEIPRGDLYNEQF
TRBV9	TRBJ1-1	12	ASSVEGMNTEAF
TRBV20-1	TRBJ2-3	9	SAHQGYTQY
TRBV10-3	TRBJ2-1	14	AISNRLAGTYNEQF
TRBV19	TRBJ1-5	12	ASSSGTSDQPQH
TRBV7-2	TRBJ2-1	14	ASSLVGTSAYNEQF
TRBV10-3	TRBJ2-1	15	AISEKTSGGDNNEQF
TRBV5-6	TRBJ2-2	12	ASSPLVGAGELF
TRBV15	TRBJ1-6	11	ATSRRGSSPLH